This TCR beta chain was recorded in a study of lymphopenia after photon versus proton radiotherapy. Germline V gives CDR1 SGHRS, CDR2 YFSETQ. The V end lost 0 bases, the J end lost 7 bases, and 13 bases lay between the germline ends. CDR3 length: 14 amino acids. The method was immunoSEQ multiplex PCR; TCRdb's version includes in-frame clones alone and lacks a portion of them. The sample carries about 22,000 clones, 85% to 90% recorded once. Study-level findings and limits: Proton therapy kept repertoires fairly stable, unlike photons, which gained effector/memory cells. After the lymphocyte nadir, photon-treated repertoires showed oligoclonal expansion, especially of CD8+ Temra cells.

About this clone itself: The antigen remains unidentified.

The genes are TRBV5-1 and TRBJ2-5; no clear D. The source material was peripheral blood, sampled from a patient treated with proton-based radiotherapy. This receptor was identified in an elderly man with esophageal cancer. The CDR3, as DNA: TGCGCCAGCAGCTTGGTAGCTGGGGATGGGACCCAGTACTTC. Translation gives CASSLVAGDGTQYF.